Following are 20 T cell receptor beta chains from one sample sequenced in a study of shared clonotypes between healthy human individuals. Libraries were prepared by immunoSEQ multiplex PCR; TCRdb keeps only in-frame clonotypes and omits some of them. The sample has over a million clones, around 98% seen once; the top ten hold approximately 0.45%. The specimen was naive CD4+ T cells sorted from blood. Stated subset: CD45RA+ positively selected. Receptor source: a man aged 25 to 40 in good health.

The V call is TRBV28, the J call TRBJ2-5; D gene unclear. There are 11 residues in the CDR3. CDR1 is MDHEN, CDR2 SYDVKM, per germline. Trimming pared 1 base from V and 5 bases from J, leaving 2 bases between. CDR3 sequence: CASSLSETQYF. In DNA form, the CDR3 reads TGTGCCAGCAGTTTATCGGAGACCCAGTACTTC. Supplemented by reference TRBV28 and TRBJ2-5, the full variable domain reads DVKVTQSSRYLVKRTGEKVFLECVQDMDHENMFWYRQDPGLGLRLIYFSYDVKMKEKGDIPEGYSVSREKKERFSLILESASTNQTSMYLCASSLSETQYFGPGTRLLVL.

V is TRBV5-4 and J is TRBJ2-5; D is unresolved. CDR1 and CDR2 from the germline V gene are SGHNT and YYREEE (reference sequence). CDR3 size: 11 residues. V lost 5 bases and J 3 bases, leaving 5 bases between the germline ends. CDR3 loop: CASSGEETQYF. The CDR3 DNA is TGTGCCAGCAGTGGAGAAGAGACCCAGTACTTC.

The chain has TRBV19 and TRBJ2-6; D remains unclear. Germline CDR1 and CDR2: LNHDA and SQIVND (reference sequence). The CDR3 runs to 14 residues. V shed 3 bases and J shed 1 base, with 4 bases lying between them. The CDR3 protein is CASSILSGANVLTF. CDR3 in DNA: TGTGCCAGTAGTATCTTATCTGGGGCCAACGTCCTGACTTTC. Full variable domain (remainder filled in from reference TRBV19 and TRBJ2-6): DGGITQSPKYLFRKEGQNVTLSCEQNLNHDAMYWYRQDPGQGLRLIYYSQIVNDFQKGDIAEGYSVSREKKESFPLTVTSAQKNPTAFYLCASSILSGANVLTFGAGSRLTVL.

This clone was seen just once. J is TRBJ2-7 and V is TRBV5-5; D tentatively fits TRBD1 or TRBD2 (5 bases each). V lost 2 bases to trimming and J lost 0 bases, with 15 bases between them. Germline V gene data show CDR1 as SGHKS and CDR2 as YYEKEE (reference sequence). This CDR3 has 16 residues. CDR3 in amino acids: CASSFARGANSYEQYF. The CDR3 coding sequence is TGTGCCAGCAGCTTTGCAAGAGGGGCCAACTCCTACGAGCAGTACTTC.

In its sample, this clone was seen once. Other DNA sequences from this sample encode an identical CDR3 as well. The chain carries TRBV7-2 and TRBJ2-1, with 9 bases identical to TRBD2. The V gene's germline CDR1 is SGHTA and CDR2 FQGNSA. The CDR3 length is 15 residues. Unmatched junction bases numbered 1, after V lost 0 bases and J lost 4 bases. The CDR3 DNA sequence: TGTGCCAGCAGCTTAGCTAGCGGGAGATACAATGAGCAGTTCTTC. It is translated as CASSLASGRYNEQFF.

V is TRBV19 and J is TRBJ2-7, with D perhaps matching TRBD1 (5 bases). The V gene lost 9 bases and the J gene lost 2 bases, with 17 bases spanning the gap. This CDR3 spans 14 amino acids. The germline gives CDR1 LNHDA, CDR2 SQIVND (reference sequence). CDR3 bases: TGTGCCAGCTCCCACAGGACCCTTACCTACGAGCAGTACTTC. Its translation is CASSHRTLTYEQYF.

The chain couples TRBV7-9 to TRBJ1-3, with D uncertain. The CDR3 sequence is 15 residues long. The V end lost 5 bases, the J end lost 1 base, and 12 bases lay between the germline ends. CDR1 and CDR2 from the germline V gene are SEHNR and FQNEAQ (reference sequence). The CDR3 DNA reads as TGTGCCAGCAGCCCTCCATGGGCATCTGGAAACACCATATATTTT. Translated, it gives CASSPPWASGNTIYF. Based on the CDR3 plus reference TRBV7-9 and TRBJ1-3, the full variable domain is DTGVSQNPRHKITKRGQNVTFRCDPISEHNRLYWYRQTLGQGPEFLTYFQNEAQLEKSRLLSDRFSAERPKGSFSTLEIQRTEQGDSAMYLCASSPPWASGNTIYFGEGSWLTVV.

The CDR3 reads CASSYPFGLGANVLTF. Written as DNA, the CDR3 is TGTGCCAGCTCATACCCGTTCGGGCTTGGGGCCAACGTCCTGACTTTC. This chain joins TRBV18 and TRBJ2-6; D gene uncertain. This CDR3 contains 16 residues. The V and J ends lost 5 bases and 3 bases respectively, with 14 bases between them. Per germline, CDR1 KGHSH and CDR2 LQKENI.

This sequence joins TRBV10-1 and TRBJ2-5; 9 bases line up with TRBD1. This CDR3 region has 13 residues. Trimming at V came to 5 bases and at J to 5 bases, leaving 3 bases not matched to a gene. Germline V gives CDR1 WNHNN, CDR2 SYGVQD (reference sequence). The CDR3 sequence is CASSRDRVETQYF. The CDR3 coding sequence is TGCGCCAGCAGTCGGGACAGGGTCGAGACCCAGTACTTC.

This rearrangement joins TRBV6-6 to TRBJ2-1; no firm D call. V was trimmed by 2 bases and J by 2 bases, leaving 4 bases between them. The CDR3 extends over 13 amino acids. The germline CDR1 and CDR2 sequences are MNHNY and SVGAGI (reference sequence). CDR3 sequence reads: CASSYGAYNEQFF. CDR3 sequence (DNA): TGTGCCAGCAGTTACGGAGCCTACAATGAGCAGTTCTTC.

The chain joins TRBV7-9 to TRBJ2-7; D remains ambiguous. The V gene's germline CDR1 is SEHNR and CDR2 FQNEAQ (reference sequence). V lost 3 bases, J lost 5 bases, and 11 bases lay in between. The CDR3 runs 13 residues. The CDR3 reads CASSFLVPHEQYF. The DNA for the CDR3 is TGTGCCAGCAGCTTTTTGGTTCCCCACGAGCAGTACTTC. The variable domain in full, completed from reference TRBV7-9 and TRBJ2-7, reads DTGVSQNPRHKITKRGQNVTFRCDPISEHNRLYWYRQTLGQGPEFLTYFQNEAQLEKSRLLSDRFSAERPKGSFSTLEIQRTEQGDSAMYLCASSFLVPHEQYFGPGTRLTVT.

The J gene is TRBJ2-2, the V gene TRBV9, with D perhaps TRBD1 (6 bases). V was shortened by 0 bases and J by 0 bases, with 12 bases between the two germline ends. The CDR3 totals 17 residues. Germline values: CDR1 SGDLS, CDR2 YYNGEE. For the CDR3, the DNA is TGTGCCAGCAGCGTAGGGGTCAGGGGTGCGAACACCGGGGAGCTGTTTTTT. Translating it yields CASSVGVRGANTGELFF.

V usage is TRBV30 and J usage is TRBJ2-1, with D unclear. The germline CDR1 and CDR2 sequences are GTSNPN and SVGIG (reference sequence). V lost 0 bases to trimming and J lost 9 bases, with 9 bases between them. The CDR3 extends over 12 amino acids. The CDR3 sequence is CAWSVIAREQFF. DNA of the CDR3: TGTGCCTGGAGTGTAATAGCTCGTGAGCAGTTCTTC.

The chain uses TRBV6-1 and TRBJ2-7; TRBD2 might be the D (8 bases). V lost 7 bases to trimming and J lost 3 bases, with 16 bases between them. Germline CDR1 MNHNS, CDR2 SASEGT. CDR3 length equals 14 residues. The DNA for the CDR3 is TGTGCCAGCATTAGCGGGACAGCCCTCTACGAGCAGTACTTC. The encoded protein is CASISGTALYEQYF.

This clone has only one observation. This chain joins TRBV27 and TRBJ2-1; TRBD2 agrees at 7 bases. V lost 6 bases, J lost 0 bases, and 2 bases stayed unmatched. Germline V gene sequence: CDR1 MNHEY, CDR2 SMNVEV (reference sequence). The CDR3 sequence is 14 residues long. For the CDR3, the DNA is TGTGCCAGCAGACGGACTAGCTCCTACAATGAGCAGTTCTTC. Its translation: CASRRTSSYNEQFF.

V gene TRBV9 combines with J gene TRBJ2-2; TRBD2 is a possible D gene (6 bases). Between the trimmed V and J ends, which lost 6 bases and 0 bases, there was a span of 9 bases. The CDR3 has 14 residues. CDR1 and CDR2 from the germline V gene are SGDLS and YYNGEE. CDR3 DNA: TGTGCCAGCATGACTAGGGCGAACACCGGGGAGCTGTTTTTT. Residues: CASMTRANTGELFF.

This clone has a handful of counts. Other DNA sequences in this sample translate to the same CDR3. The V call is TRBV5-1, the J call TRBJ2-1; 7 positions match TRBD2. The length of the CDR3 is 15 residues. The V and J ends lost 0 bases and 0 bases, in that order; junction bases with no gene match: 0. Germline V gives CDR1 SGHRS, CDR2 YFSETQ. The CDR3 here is CASSLGTSSYNEQFF. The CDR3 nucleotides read TGCGCCAGCAGCTTGGGGACTAGCTCCTACAATGAGCAGTTCTTC.

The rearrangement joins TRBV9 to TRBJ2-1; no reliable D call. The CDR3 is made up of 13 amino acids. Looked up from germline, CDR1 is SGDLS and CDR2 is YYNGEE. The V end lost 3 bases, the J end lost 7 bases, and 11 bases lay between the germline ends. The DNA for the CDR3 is TGTGCCAGCAGCGCCCCATTCGGGAATGAGCAGTTCTTC. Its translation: CASSAPFGNEQFF.

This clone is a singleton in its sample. CDR3 in DNA: TGTGCCAGTAGTGTGGACTACAAGAAGTCCCAGTACTTC. Amino acids: CASSVDYKKSQYF. The chain uses TRBV19 and TRBJ2-5; possible D gene TRBD2, 6 bases. The CDR3 is 13 residues long. The V gene lost 5 bases and the J gene lost 9 bases, with 16 bases spanning the gap. Germline V lookup: CDR1 LNHDA, CDR2 SQIVND (reference sequence).

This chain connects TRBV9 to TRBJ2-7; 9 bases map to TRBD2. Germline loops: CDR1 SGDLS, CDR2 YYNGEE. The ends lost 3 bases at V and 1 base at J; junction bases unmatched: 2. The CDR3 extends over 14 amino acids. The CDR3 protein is CASSGTSASYEQYF. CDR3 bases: TGTGCCAGCAGCGGGACTAGCGCATCCTACGAGCAGTACTTC.